This T cell receptor (beta chain) was identified during a study of identical twins. MiXCR, run by TCRdb on the 5' RACE reads, gives a single entry per CDR3 protein. The sample includes roughly 710,000 distinct CDR3 sequences, over 5% of them seen just once. This clonotype was detected only a few times. Its specificity is unknown. Whole-study results and caveats: Abundant beta clonotypes from cord blood bore fewer insertions; memory repertoires lacked this pattern.

Sequenced material: naive T cells sorted from blood. This TCR came from a man younger than 35 in good health.

In DNA form, the CDR3 reads TGCAGCGTTGGGCCTAGCGGGAGATCCTACAATGAGCAGTTCTTC. It translates to CSVGPSGRSYNEQFF. V and J are TRBV29-1 and TRBJ2-1, with TRBD2 matching over 10 bases. The CDR3 sequence is 15 residues long. CDR1 and CDR2 (germline): SQVTM, ANQGSEA. The ends lost 4 bases at V and 1 base at J; junction bases unmatched: 4.